These 20 T cell receptor beta chains share one sample of origin, sequenced in a study of Ad26.COV2.S vaccination and SARS-CoV-2 variants. The protocol was immunoSEQ multiplex PCR, while the TCRdb copy is restricted to in-frame clones and leaves out a portion. The data show 400,000 or so clones, with 88% seen just once and around 3.4% held by the top ten. Treatment here: about 20 received Ad26.COV2.S at low or high dose, single or two shots; 5 received placebo; per-sample allocation not given. Sampling occurred on day 63 after the first vaccine or placebo injection. The sample in question was peripheral blood, obtained in a trial of Ad26.COV2.S vaccine versus placebo. Receptor source: a person aged 18 to 59 who received the Ad26.COV2.S COVID-19 vaccine or a placebo.

This chain uses TRBV6-5 with TRBJ2-7, with 7 bases that match TRBD1. Germline V gene data show CDR1 as MNHEY and CDR2 as SVGAGI. V was clipped by 6 bases and J by 6 bases; unmatched bases: 11. The CDR3 runs 14 residues. The CDR3 coding sequence is TGTGCCAGCAGGTGGGACAGTTTGAGACGCGAGCAGTACTTC. Protein product: CASRWDSLRREQYF.

This clone was counted once. This chain joins TRBV9 and TRBJ1-6; a weak D match, TRBD1 (6 bases). CDR1 and CDR2 (germline): SGDLS, YYNGEE. The CDR3 consists of 14 residues. V lost 0 bases and J lost 6, with 7 bases in between. Written as DNA, the CDR3 is TGTGCCAGCAGCGTAGGGACAGCTAATTCACCCCTCCACTTT. The encoded protein is CASSVGTANSPLHF.

V gene TRBV5-1 combines with J gene TRBJ2-7, with a possible D match to TRBD2 (6 bases). Trimming took 5 bases from V and 5 from J, leaving 20 bases between them. This CDR3 is 15 amino acids long. Germline V gives CDR1 SGHRS, CDR2 YFSETQ. CDR3 DNA: TGCGCCAGCAGAAGAGATGGAGGGCAGAACGACGAGCAGTACTTC. Translated: CASRRDGGQNDEQYF.

J is TRBJ2-5 and V is TRBV10-2, with TRBD1 identical over 10 bases. The CDR3 sequence is 16 residues long. CDR1 and CDR2 from the germline V gene are WSHSY and SAAADI. V trimming: 2 bases; J trimming: 6 bases; junction bases outside the gene matches: 9. As DNA, the CDR3 is TGCGCCAGCAGTGAGGCCAGGACAGGGGGAATGAAGACCCAGTACTTC. It encodes CASSEARTGGMKTQYF.

The V and J genes are TRBV5-1 and TRBJ2-1, with D perhaps matching TRBD1 (6 bases). Germline V gives CDR1 SGHRS, CDR2 YFSETQ. This CDR3 is 15 amino acids long. V was shortened by 0 bases and J by 2 bases, with 9 bases between the two germline ends. The CDR3 protein is CASSLEWGPYNEQFF. In nucleotides, the CDR3 is TGCGCCAGCAGCTTGGAATGGGGGCCCTACAATGAGCAGTTCTTC.

The chain has TRBV6-5 and TRBJ1-5; D not certain. This CDR3 contains 13 residues. Germline V CDR1 and CDR2: MNHEY, SVGAGI. V was pared by 9 bases and J by 7 bases, with 16 bases between. This CDR3 reads CASSRMIGQPQHF. CDR3 coding DNA: TGTGCCAGTTCCCGGATGATAGGGCAGCCCCAGCATTTT.

As regards this clone: At one end the junction does not follow the germline gene, possibly because of a read error. The V and J genes are TRBV6-1 and TRBJ1-1; D is possibly TRBD1 (5 bases). CDR1 MNHNS and CDR2 SASEGT come from the germline V gene. The CDR3 length is 17 residues. In nucleotides, the CDR3 is TGTGCCAGCACTGAAAAAGGGGCCGTCTTCCGGGAGGGTGAAGCTTTCTTT. Protein: CASTEKGAVFREGEAFF.

J is TRBJ2-2 and V is TRBV3-1 (or the pseudogene TRBV3-2); 7 bases are shared with TRBD2. Losses at the gene ends were 6 bases for V and 5 bases for J; bases not matched to a gene: 6. Germline CDR1 is LGHDT and CDR2 is YNNKEL (reference sequence). The CDR3 extends over 14 amino acids. The CDR3 reads CASRRTRETGELFF. CDR3 in DNA: TGTGCCAGCAGGCGGACTAGAGAGACCGGGGAGCTGTTTTTT.

As DNA, the CDR3 is TGTGCCAGCAGCGTACTTGGGGAGGCCTATGGCTACACCTTC. Translating gives CASSVLGEAYGYTF. The J gene is TRBJ1-2, the V gene TRBV9; D gene uncertain. V was cut by 1 base and J by 4 bases, with 11 bases left in between. The CDR3 is 14 amino acids. Germline assignment: CDR1 SGDLS and CDR2 YYNGEE.

The V call is TRBV4-3, the J call TRBJ1-2; 7 bases fit TRBD1. CDR3 size: 17 residues. Germline V gives CDR1 LGHNA, CDR2 YSLEER. With V trimmed by 0 bases and J by 4 bases, 11 bases remained unmatched. The DNA for the CDR3 is TGCGCCAGCAGCCAAGATAGATTAGGGGGCCCTCCCTATGGCTACACCTTC. Translated: CASSQDRLGGPPYGYTF.

The chain recombines TRBV5-5 with TRBJ1-1, with D uncertain. The CDR3 sequence is 14 residues long. Germline values: CDR1 SGHKS, CDR2 YYEKEE (reference sequence). V was cut by 4 bases and J by 1 base, with 11 bases left in between. The CDR3 coding sequence is TGTGCCAGCAGCGCCCTGGCCGAGAACACTGAAGCTTTCTTT. It encodes CASSALAENTEAFF.

The DNA for the CDR3 is TGTGCCAGCAGCTTAGACCTCGGGACAGGTCTCAGCTCACCCCTCCACTTT. This gives the protein CASSLDLGTGLSSPLHF. The chain uses TRBV5-6 and TRBJ1-6; TRBD1 matches at 8 bases. In germline, CDR1 is SGHDT, CDR2 YYEEEE. The CDR3 contains 17 residues. V shed 2 bases and J 10 bases; nucleotides not matched to a gene: 14.

The chain uses TRBV5-4 and TRBJ1-3; 8 bases agree with TRBD1. Per the germline V gene, CDR1 is SGHNT and CDR2 is YYREEE (reference sequence). Losses at the gene ends were 4 bases for V and 2 bases for J; bases not matched to a gene: 11. This CDR3 is 17 amino acids long. The CDR3 loop reads CASSPPGLTGAGNTIYF. CDR3 coding DNA: TGTGCCAGCAGCCCCCCGGGACTGACAGGGGCTGGAAACACCATATATTTT. The full variable domain, its missing parts supplied by reference TRBV5-4 and TRBJ1-3, is ETGVTQSPTHLIKTRGQQVTLRCSSQSGHNTVSWYQQALGQGPQFIFQYYREEENGRGNFPPRFSGLQFPNYSSELNVNALELDDSALYLCASSPPGLTGAGNTIYFGEGSWLTVV.

This sequence joins TRBV3-1 (or the pseudogene TRBV3-2) and TRBJ2-5; 8 nucleotides line up with TRBD2. Germline V gives CDR1 LGHDT, CDR2 YNNKEL (reference sequence). This CDR3 spans 16 amino acids. J lost 4 bases, V lost 1 base, and 8 bases had no gene match. The CDR3 reads CASSQGEASGGETQYF. CDR3 in DNA: TGTGCCAGCAGCCAAGGAGAGGCCAGCGGGGGAGAGACCCAGTACTTC.

The chain employs TRBV2 and TRBJ2-7, with TRBD2 as a possible D gene (5 bases). The CDR3 is 13 amino acids. Germline CDR1 and CDR2: SNHLY and FYNNEI. V lost 5 bases, J lost 2 bases, and 10 bases lay in between. CDR3 protein: CASSTHGTYEQYF. The CDR3 nucleotides read TGTGCCAGCAGTACCCACGGGACCTACGAGCAGTACTTC.

The V gene is TRBV5-4, the J gene TRBJ2-5; 9 positions match TRBD1. V dropped 1 base and J dropped 5; count of bases not matched to a gene: 6. CDR3 size: 15 residues. Germline CDR1 reads SGHNT; CDR2 reads YYREEE (reference sequence). CDR3 nucleotides: TGTGCCAGCAGCTTGACAGGGGGCCTTGGGGAGACCCAGTACTTC. It codes for CASSLTGGLGETQYF.

The chain carries TRBV7-8 and TRBJ2-1; 11 positions agree with TRBD1. The germline V gene encodes CDR1 SGHVS and CDR2 FQNEAQ. This CDR3 has 14 amino acids. J lost 7 bases, V lost 5 bases, and 4 bases had no gene match. CDR3 sequence: CASSPGDRGNEQFF. In nucleotides, the CDR3 is TGTGCCAGCAGCCCTGGGGACAGGGGGAATGAGCAGTTCTTC.

The chain carries TRBV6-6 and TRBJ2-5; 8 positions match TRBD1. CDR1 and CDR2 from the germline V gene are MNHNY and SVGAGI (reference sequence). Unmatched junction bases numbered 7, after V lost 4 bases and J lost 6 bases. The CDR3 runs 14 residues. This chain's CDR3 is CASSFPGQGQTQYF. The CDR3 DNA reads TGTGCCAGCAGTTTCCCCGGACAGGGACAGACCCAGTACTTC.

The chain employs TRBV10-2 and TRBJ1-2, with D unresolved. Trimming stripped 6 bases from V and 7 bases from J, with 18 bases between. CDR1 and CDR2 from the germline V gene are WSHSY and SAAADI. The CDR3 loop spans 14 amino acids. In DNA, the CDR3 is TGCGCCAGCAGGGAGATGGGCTATCTAGGTGGCTACACCTTC. Its protein is CASREMGYLGGYTF.

This chain links TRBV9 with TRBJ2-7, with 13 bases identical to TRBD2. The germline gives CDR1 SGDLS, CDR2 YYNGEE. Germline trimming cut 3 bases from V and 4 bases from J; bases unmatched to any gene: 4. The CDR3 is made up of 15 amino acids. The CDR3 loop reads CASSEGTSGVYEQYF. The CDR3 nucleotides read TGTGCCAGCAGCGAGGGGACTAGCGGGGTTTACGAGCAGTACTTC.